The 25 T cell receptor beta chains given below trace back to one sample, sequenced in a study of blood T cell repertoires in COVID-19. TCRdb's copy holds only in-frame clones and misses some; the assay was immunoSEQ multiplex PCR. The table lists around 210,000 clones, over 75% of them singletons. Sequenced: peripheral blood. The receptors were gathered from a man aged 50-60 years with COVID-19, enrolled during active disease.

The chain joins TRBV27 to TRBJ2-3; 8 bases map to TRBD1. The germline V gene encodes CDR1 MNHEY and CDR2 SMNVEV (reference sequence). The V segment lost 3 bases and the J segment 4 bases; nucleotides outside the gene matches: 18. The CDR3 spans 19 residues. The CDR3 sequence: CASSFRERSWTGSSDTQYF. CDR3 nucleotide sequence: TGTGCCAGCAGTTTTCGTGAACGTAGCTGGACAGGGTCCTCAGATACGCAGTATTTT.

V usage is TRBV3-1 (or the pseudogene TRBV3-2) and J usage is TRBJ2-1; D not resolved. Trimming shortened V by 0 bases and J by 4 bases, and 7 bases separated the two germline ends. The CDR3 runs 14 residues. Germline V CDR1 and CDR2: LGHDT, YNNKEL (reference sequence). The DNA for the CDR3 is TGTGCCAGCAGCCAAGATAATATTTACAATGAGCAGTTCTTC. This codes for CASSQDNIYNEQFF.

This clone is deemed medium-sized. The chain joins TRBV11-2 to TRBJ2-7; possible D gene TRBD2, 6 bases. Germline V lookup: CDR1 SGHAT, CDR2 FQNNGV. The CDR3 spans 16 residues. The germline V and J ends were trimmed by 5 bases and 7 bases, with 24 bases remaining between them. The CDR3 nucleotides read TGTGCCAGCAGCCCAATTATCAAACGGGGGTTGGGGGAGCAGTACTTC. Protein sequence: CASSPIIKRGLGEQYF.

The J gene is TRBJ2-3, the V gene TRBV6-6; D possibly corresponds to TRBD2 (6 bases). The V end was cut by 5 bases, the J end by 2 bases, with 11 bases between. From germline, CDR1 is MNHNY and CDR2 SVGAGI (reference sequence). This CDR3 has 14 residues. CDR3 residues: CASSPWGVTDTQYF. In nucleotides, the CDR3 is TGTGCCAGCAGTCCTTGGGGGGTCACAGATACGCAGTATTTT.

V is TRBV5-4 and J is TRBJ2-4; perhaps TRBD2 as D (7 bases). This CDR3 is built from 16 residues. Germline CDR1 is SGHNT and CDR2 is YYREEE (reference sequence). V was clipped by 3 bases and J by 3 bases, with 16 bases between them. In DNA, the CDR3 is TGTGCCAGCAGCTCCCCCCAGGGAGGGGGCAAAAACATTCAGTACTTC. This sequence encodes CASSSPQGGGKNIQYF.

Details on this clone: This sample also contains other DNA sequences that code for the same CDR3. The V gene is TRBV2, the J gene TRBJ2-5; 8 nucleotides align to TRBD1. Trimming removed 4 bases from V and 5 bases from J; junction bases left unmatched: 6. The germline CDR1 and CDR2 sequences are SNHLY and FYNNEI. The CDR3 totals 14 residues. The CDR3 coding sequence is TGTGCCAGCAGTGCCGACAGGGGTGGGGAGACCCAGTACTTC. This sequence encodes CASSADRGGETQYF.

The chain carries TRBV18 and TRBJ2-1; 13 bases are shared with TRBD2. V lost 6 bases to trimming and J lost 7 bases; unmatched junction nucleotides: 3. This CDR3 has 14 residues. CDR1 and CDR2 from the germline V gene are KGHSH and LQKENI. The CDR3 here is CASSGLAGVNEQFF. Here the CDR3 DNA reads TGTGCCAGCTCCGGACTAGCGGGAGTTAATGAGCAGTTCTTC.

The J gene is TRBJ2-7, the V gene TRBV5-1; 11 nucleotides align to TRBD2. The ends lost 0 bases at V and 3 bases at J; junction bases unmatched: 17. This CDR3 contains 20 residues. Germline V CDR1 and CDR2: SGHRS, YFSETQ. DNA of the CDR3: TGCGCCAGCAGCTTGGCGTCCCGGGCTAGCGGGAGGCCCGGAAACTACGAGCAGTACTTC. Translation gives CASSLASRASGRPGNYEQYF.

The chain carries TRBV20-1 and TRBJ1-2; possible D gene TRBD1, 5 bases. Germline V CDR1 and CDR2: DFQATT, SNEGSKA (reference sequence). The CDR3 extends over 10 amino acids. With 5 bases removed from V and 6 bases from J, the gap between germline ends came to 7 bases. CDR3 sequence reads: CSAPTDGYTF. CDR3 coding DNA: TGCAGTGCTCCGACAGATGGCTACACCTTC.

This clone was detected a few times. The V call is TRBV5-6, the J call TRBJ2-7, with 9 bases identical to TRBD2. The junction had 9 bases not matched to a gene; V was cut back by 3 bases and J by 2 bases. The CDR3 consists of 16 residues. Germline CDR1 is SGHDT and CDR2 is YYEEEE. The CDR3 protein is CASSWFLAGEAYEQYF. The CDR3 DNA is TGTGCCAGCAGCTGGTTTTTAGCGGGAGAAGCCTACGAGCAGTACTTC.

The chain links TRBV20-1 to TRBJ2-3; 7 nucleotides line up with TRBD2. J lost 3 bases, V lost 3 bases, and 3 bases had no gene match. The CDR3 loop spans 13 amino acids. Looked up from germline, CDR1 is DFQATT and CDR2 is SNEGSKA (reference sequence). CDR3 sequence (DNA): TGCAGTGCTAGTAATAGCGGGACAGATACGCAGTATTTT. It specifies CSASNSGTDTQYF.

The chain has TRBV14 and TRBJ2-7, with 11 positions matching TRBD2. J lost 7 bases, V lost 4 bases, and 6 bases had no gene match. Germline lookup yields CDR1 SGHDN and CDR2 FVKESK. The CDR3 is made up of 14 amino acids. CDR3 DNA: TGTGCCAGCAGCCGGACTAGCGGGCCCCGGGAGCAGTACTTC. Translating gives CASSRTSGPREQYF.

This clone was counted once. V is TRBV5-5 and J is TRBJ2-1; TRBD2 matches 10 bases. The CDR3 runs 15 residues. V dropped 0 bases and J dropped 9; count of bases not matched to a gene: 6. Looked up from germline, CDR1 is SGHKS and CDR2 is YYEKEE (reference sequence). CDR3 sequence (DNA): TGTGCCAGCAGCTTGGGGGCTATAGCGGGAGGTGAGCAGTTCTTC. Its translation: CASSLGAIAGGEQFF. Looking up the rest from reference TRBV5-5 and TRBJ2-1 gives the full variable domain: DAGVTQSPTHLIKTRGQQVTLRCSPISGHKSVSWYQQVLGQGPQFIFQYYEKEERGRGNFPDRFSARQFPNYSSELNVNALLLGDSALYLCASSLGAIAGGEQFFGPGTRLTVL.

The genes are TRBV7-2 and TRBJ2-5, with a tentative D call TRBD1 (6 bases). The CDR3 has 12 amino acids. V gave up 5 bases and J gave up 4 bases, with 8 bases separating them. Germline V lookup: CDR1 SGHTA, CDR2 FQGNSA. This chain's CDR3 is CASSPDRETQYF. As DNA, the CDR3 is TGTGCCAGCAGCCCGGACAGAGAGACCCAGTACTTC.

This chain connects TRBV9 to TRBJ2-7; 9 nucleotides match TRBD2. V was pared by 0 bases and J by 4 bases, with 2 bases of the junction left unmatched. The germline gives CDR1 SGDLS, CDR2 YYNGEE. The CDR3 has 14 residues. Here the CDR3 DNA reads TGTGCCAGCAGCGTAGCGGCGGGGGGGTACGAGCAGTACTTC. Translation: CASSVAAGGYEQYF. Complete variable domain (other parts from reference TRBV9 and TRBJ2-7): DSGVTQTPKHLITATGQRVTLRCSPRSGDLSVYWYQQSLDQGLQFLIQYYNGEERAKGNILERFSAQQFPDLHSELNLSSLELGDSALYFCASSVAAGGYEQYFGPGTRLTVT.

This sequence joins TRBV7-6 and TRBJ1-1; D gene uncertain. Trimming left V 5 bases short and J 2 bases short, with 15 bases between. Germline V gene data show CDR1 as SGHVS and CDR2 as FNYEAQ. The CDR3 length is 15 residues. CDR3 DNA sequence: TGTGCCAGCAGCAAATCACCGGGAGCCAACACTGAAGCTTTCTTT. It yields the protein CASSKSPGANTEAFF.

The V and J genes are TRBV9 and TRBJ2-7; the D gene is possibly TRBD1 (6 bases). Germline V gene data show CDR1 as SGDLS and CDR2 as YYNGEE. Between the trimmed V and J ends, which lost 0 bases and 7 bases, there was a span of 11 bases. The CDR3 spans 13 residues. CDR3 region: CASSVGQGREQYF. The CDR3 bases are TGTGCCAGCAGCGTAGGGCAGGGGAGAGAGCAGTACTTC.

This chain uses TRBV10-3 with TRBJ2-5; 7 bases match TRBD1. This CDR3 has 13 amino acids. The germline V gene encodes CDR1 ENHRY and CDR2 SYGVKD. The V segment lost 10 bases and the J segment 7 bases; nucleotides outside the gene matches: 12. CDR3 DNA: TGTGCCACCCAAGGAGACAGGGAAGGGACCCAGTACTTC. Its protein product is CATQGDREGTQYF.

The V call is TRBV7-8, the J call TRBJ2-1; perhaps TRBD2 as D (6 bases). CDR3 length: 14 amino acids. The V and J ends lost 5 bases and 5 bases respectively, with 13 bases between them. Germline CDR1 is SGHVS and CDR2 is FQNEAQ. The CDR3 protein is CASSGRSGDNEQFF. CDR3 sequence (DNA): TGTGCCAGCAGCGGGAGGAGCGGAGACAATGAGCAGTTCTTC.

This clone came up a few times. J is TRBJ2-1 and V is TRBV7-2, with D maybe TRBD2 (6 bases). CDR3 length: 13 residues. Trimming shortened V by 5 bases and J by 4 bases, and 9 bases separated the two germline ends. The germline gives CDR1 SGHTA, CDR2 FQGNSA. The CDR3 region has the DNA TGTGCCAGCAGCCCCGCGGGGTACAATGAGCAGTTCTTC. This encodes CASSPAGYNEQFF.

Note on this clone: Other nucleotide sequences from this sample produce the same CDR3. The chain combines TRBV19 with TRBJ1-5, with 8 positions matching TRBD1. J was trimmed by 4 bases and V by 5 bases; bases with no gene match: 1. Germline assignment: CDR1 LNHDA and CDR2 SQIVND (reference sequence). This CDR3 has 13 residues. The CDR3 is CASSRQGNQPQHF. In DNA form, the CDR3 reads TGTGCCAGTAGTCGACAGGGGAATCAGCCCCAGCATTTT.

V gene TRBV18 combines with J gene TRBJ1-4; no reliable D call. Germline CDR1 KGHSH, CDR2 LQKENI. V gave up 0 bases and J gave up 6 bases, with 11 bases separating them. The CDR3 extends over 15 amino acids. The CDR3 DNA reads as TGTGCCAGCTCACCACCCGCGGGGAGAGATGAAAAACTGTTTTTT. Protein sequence: CASSPPAGRDEKLFF.

This chain links TRBV12-3 or TRBV12-4 with TRBJ2-2; D is uncertain. The V gene lost 7 bases and the J gene lost 5 bases, with 11 bases spanning the gap. This CDR3 is built from 13 residues. The CDR3 DNA is TGTGCCAGCAAGGTGGGCAGGACCGGGGAGCTGTTTTTT. Translation: CASKVGRTGELFF.

This chain uses TRBV15 with TRBJ2-5, with a possible D match to TRBD1 (6 bases). The V gene lost 1 base and the J gene lost 1 base, with 10 bases spanning the gap. Germline V gene data show CDR1 as LNHNV and CDR2 as YYDKDF (reference sequence). This CDR3 has 15 amino acids. The CDR3 nucleotides read TGTGCCACCAGCAGAGCCGGACAGTCCCAAGAGACCCAGTACTTC. Its translation: CATSRAGQSQETQYF. The full variable domain, with the rest looked up from reference TRBV15 and TRBJ2-5, is DAMVIQNPRYQVTQFGKPVTLSCSQTLNHNVMYWYQQKSSQAPKLLFHYYDKDFNNEADTPDNFQSRRPNTSFCFLDIRSPGLGDTAMYLCATSRAGQSQETQYFGPGTRLLVL.

The V call is TRBV12-5, the J call TRBJ1-2; D call uncertain. Trimming took 7 bases from V and 4 from J, leaving 13 bases between them. The CDR3 spans 13 residues. Germline CDR1 LGHNT, CDR2 FRNRAP. CDR3 residues: CASASGRVYGYTF. DNA for the CDR3: TGTGCTAGTGCCTCGGGGAGGGTCTATGGCTACACCTTC.